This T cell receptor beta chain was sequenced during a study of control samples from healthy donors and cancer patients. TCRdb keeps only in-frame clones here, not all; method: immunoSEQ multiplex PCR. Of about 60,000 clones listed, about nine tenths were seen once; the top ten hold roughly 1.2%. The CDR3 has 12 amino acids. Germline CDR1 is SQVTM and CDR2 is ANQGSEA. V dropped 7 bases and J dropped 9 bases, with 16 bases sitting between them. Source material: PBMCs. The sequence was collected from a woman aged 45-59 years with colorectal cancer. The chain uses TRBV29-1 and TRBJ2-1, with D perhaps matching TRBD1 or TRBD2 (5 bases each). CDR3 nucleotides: TGCAGCGCCCTACCTGGGACGGGTGAGCAGTTCTTC. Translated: CSALPGTGEQFF.